Reported below is one TCR beta chain. Its antigen is unknown. In germline, CDR1 is MNHEY, CDR2 SMNVEV (reference sequence). The CDR3 has 15 amino acids. With 3 bases removed from V and 1 base from J, the gap between germline ends came to 11 bases. TCRdb's table, derived via immunoSEQ multiplex PCR, lists solely in-frame clones and lacks some. This table has more than 35,000 clones, 70% to 80% appearing once. The sample belongs to a study of CD4 T cells in relation to SARS-CoV-2 and coronaviruses. The material sequenced was memory CD4+ T cells from PBMCs, cultured in vitro. The V and J genes are TRBV27 and TRBJ2-3; D unclear. The TCR sequence derives from an adult with COVID-19. In nucleotides, the CDR3 is TGTGCCAGCAGTTTGGTGGCGGTCCGCACAGATACGCAGTATTTT. This sequence encodes CASSLVAVRTDTQYF.